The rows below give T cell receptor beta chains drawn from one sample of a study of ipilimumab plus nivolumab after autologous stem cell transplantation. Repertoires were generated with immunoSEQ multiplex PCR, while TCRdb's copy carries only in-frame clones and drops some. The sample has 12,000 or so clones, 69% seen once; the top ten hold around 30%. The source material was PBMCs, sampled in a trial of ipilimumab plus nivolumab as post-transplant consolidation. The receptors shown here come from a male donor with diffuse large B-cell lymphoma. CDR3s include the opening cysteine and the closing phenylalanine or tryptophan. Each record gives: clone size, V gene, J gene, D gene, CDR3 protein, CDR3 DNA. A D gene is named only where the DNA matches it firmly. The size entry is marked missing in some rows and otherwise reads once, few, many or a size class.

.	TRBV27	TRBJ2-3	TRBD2	CASSFGAGYSTDTQYF	TGTGCCAGCAGTTTCGGAGCGGGATATAGCACAGATACGCAGTATTTT
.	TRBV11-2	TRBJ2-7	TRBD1	CASSLRQGASYEQYF	TGTGCCAGCAGCTTGCGGCAGGGGGCTTCCTACGAGCAGTACTTC
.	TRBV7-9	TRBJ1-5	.	CASSLELSGEPQHF	TGTGCCAGCAGCTTAGAGTTGTCGGGGGAGCCCCAGCATTTT
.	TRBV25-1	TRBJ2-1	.	CASSQAEQFF	TGTGCCAGCAGTCAGGCTGAGCAGTTCTTC
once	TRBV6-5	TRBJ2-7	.	CASSYTGYEQYF	TGTGCCAGCAGTTATACAGGCTACGAGCAGTACTTC
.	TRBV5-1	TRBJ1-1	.	CASSLGGGNTEAFF	TGCGCCAGCAGCCTAGGAGGGGGGAACACTGAAGCTTTCTTT
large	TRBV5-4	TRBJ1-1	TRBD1	CASSSEGTGGWNTEAFF	TGTGCCAGCAGCTCGGAGGGGACAGGGGGCTGGAACACTGAAGCTTTCTTT
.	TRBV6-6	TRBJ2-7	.	CASSYSGQEQYF	TGTGCCAGCAGTTACTCCGGCCAGGAGCAGTACTTC
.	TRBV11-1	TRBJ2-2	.	CASSLKWGAAGELFF	TGTGCCAGCAGCTTAAAATGGGGGGCAGCCGGGGAGCTGTTTTTT
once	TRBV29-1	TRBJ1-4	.	CSVGTANEKLFF	TGCAGCGTTGGGACTGCGAATGAAAAACTGTTTTTT
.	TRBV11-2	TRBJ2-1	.	CASSLEWTSYNEQFF	TGTGCCAGCAGCTTAGAGTGGACCTCCTACAATGAGCAGTTCTTC
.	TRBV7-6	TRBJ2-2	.	CASSLAHGARGNTGELFF	TGTGCCAGCAGCCTAGCCCACGGTGCGCGGGGGAACACCGGGGAGCTGTTTTTT
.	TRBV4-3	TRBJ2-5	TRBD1	CASSAKTGLGETQYF	TGCGCCAGCAGCGCCAAGACAGGGCTCGGCGAGACCCAGTACTTC
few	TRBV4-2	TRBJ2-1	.	CASSQENRIWGNEQFF	TGTGCCAGCAGCCAAGAGAATAGGATATGGGGCAATGAGCAGTTCTTC
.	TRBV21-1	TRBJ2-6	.	CASNLRGRRYSIDVLTF	TGTGCCAGCAACCTCAGGGGGCGCAGATATAGTATCGACGTCCTGACTTTC
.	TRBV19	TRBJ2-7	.	CASSPGINYEQYF	TGTGCCAGTAGTCCGGGGATTAACTACGAGCAGTACTTC
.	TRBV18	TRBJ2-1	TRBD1	CASSPGTGISYNEQFF	TGTGCCAGCTCGCCCGGGACAGGTATTTCCTACAATGAGCAGTTCTTC
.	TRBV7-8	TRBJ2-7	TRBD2	CASSPWASGSWSSYEQYF	TGTGCCAGCAGCCCCTGGGCTAGCGGGAGTTGGAGCTCCTACGAGCAGTACTTC